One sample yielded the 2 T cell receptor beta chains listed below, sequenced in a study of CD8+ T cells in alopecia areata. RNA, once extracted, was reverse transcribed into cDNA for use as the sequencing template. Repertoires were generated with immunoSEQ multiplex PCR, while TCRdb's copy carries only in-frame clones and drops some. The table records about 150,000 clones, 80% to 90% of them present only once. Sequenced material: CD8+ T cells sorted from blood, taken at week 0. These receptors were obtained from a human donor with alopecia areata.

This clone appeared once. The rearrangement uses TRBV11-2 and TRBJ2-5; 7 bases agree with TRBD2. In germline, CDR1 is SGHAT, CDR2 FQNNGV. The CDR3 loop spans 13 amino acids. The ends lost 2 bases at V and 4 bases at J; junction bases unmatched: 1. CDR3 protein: CASSLPGGETQYF. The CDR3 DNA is TGTGCCAGCAGCTTACCGGGGGGAGAGACCCAGTACTTC.

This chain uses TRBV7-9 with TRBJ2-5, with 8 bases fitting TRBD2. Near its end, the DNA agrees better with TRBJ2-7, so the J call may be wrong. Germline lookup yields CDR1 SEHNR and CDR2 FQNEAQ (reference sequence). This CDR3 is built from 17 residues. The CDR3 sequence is CASSSPQKKSGSYEQYF. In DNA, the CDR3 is TGTGCCAGCAGCTCCCCACAAAAAAAAAGCGGGAGTTACGAGCAGTACTTC.